The T cell receptor (beta chain) described here comes from a study of blood T cell repertoires in COVID-19. At the level of the study: Sites across the United States, Italy and Spain contributed samples from acute and convalescent COVID-19. Sources were T cells, B-cell-depleted T cells, or PBMCs; the material itself was cDNA or gDNA.

This CDR3 is 12 amino acids long. The V end was cut by 7 bases, the J end by 2 bases, with 11 bases between. CDR1 SQVTM and CDR2 ANQGSEA come from the germline V gene. Some clones are missing from TCRdb's copy, which holds only in-frame ones; the method was immunoSEQ multiplex PCR. The table lists 200,000 to 250,000 clones, 88% of them singletons. Categorization into cohorts depended on clinical history that participants reported. Two negative PCRs, clearance, or symptom resolution were required of recovered Cohort 3 donors. The V gene is TRBV29-1, the J gene TRBJ1-2; D call uncertain. The clonotype originates from a woman between 25 and 40 years old who had recovered from COVID-19. Material: PBMCs or T cells enriched from blood (not recorded which). The CDR3 DNA reads as TGCAGCGCTATAGAGAAGAACTATGGCTACACCTTC. It translates to CSAIEKNYGYTF.